These 27 T cell receptor beta chains came from one sample sequenced in a study of response to subunit inactivated influenza vaccine. TCRdb fed the RT-PCR reads into MiXCR, producing one record per CDR3 protein. This table holds about 780,000 distinct CDR3 sequences, 18% found once. This material consisted of PBMCs from blood, taken more than 4 days after vaccination. The receptors come from a man aged 50-59 years who received an inactivated influenza vaccine.

V is TRBV20-1 and J is TRBJ1-1, with a possible D match to TRBD1 (5 bases). CDR1 and CDR2 from the germline V gene are DFQATT and SNEGSKA (reference sequence). V was trimmed by 5 bases and J by 7 bases, leaving 14 bases between them. This CDR3 has 12 amino acids. The CDR3 sequence: CSADGQRLEAFF. CDR3 sequence (DNA): TGCAGTGCTGACGGACAACGCCTTGAAGCTTTCTTT.

In this sample, this clonotype turned up a few times. The chain links TRBV5-1 to TRBJ2-7, with TRBD1 identical over 7 bases. Germline V gene lookup returns CDR1 SGHRS and CDR2 YFSETQ. V lost 5 bases and J lost 6; bases outside the gene matches: 8. This CDR3 region has 13 residues. The CDR3 DNA follows: TGCGCCAGCAGAATCACAGGGGCTGGCGAGCAGTACTTC. Encoded protein: CASRITGAGEQYF.

The chain couples TRBV7-2 to TRBJ1-1, with 8 bases aligning to TRBD1. V lost 8 bases, J lost 11 bases, and 19 bases stayed unmatched. The CDR3 spans 15 residues. Germline V lookup: CDR1 SGHTA, CDR2 FQGNSA. CDR3 nucleotide sequence: TGTGCCAGCGCGTCCAGCCAATATAGGACAGGGTGGGCTTTCTTT. Translation: CASASSQYRTGWAFF.

This clonotype came up a few times. This rearrangement joins TRBV20-1 to TRBJ2-2; the D gene is possibly TRBD1 (6 bases). V lost 1 base and J 1 base, leaving 10 bases between the germline ends. The CDR3 spans 15 residues. Looked up from germline, CDR1 is DFQATT and CDR2 is SNEGSKA (reference sequence). DNA for the CDR3: TGCAGTGCTAGAGTGGGACAACTGAACACCGGGGAGCTGTTTTTT. Amino acid sequence: CSARVGQLNTGELFF.

This clonotype came up a few times. The V and J genes are TRBV11-2 and TRBJ2-1; D is ambiguous. Trimming left V 5 bases short and J 8 bases short, with 13 bases between. This CDR3 spans 13 amino acids. Germline values: CDR1 SGHAT, CDR2 FQNNGV. In nucleotides, the CDR3 is TGTGCCAGCAGCCCTCAAAGGTGGGATGAGCAGTTCTTC. This encodes CASSPQRWDEQFF. Filled out from reference TRBV11-2 and TRBJ2-1, the complete variable domain reads EAGVAQSPRYKIIEKRQSVAFWCNPISGHATLYWYQQILGQGPKLLIQFQNNGVVDDSQLPKDRFSAERLKGVDSTLKIQPAKLEDSAVYLCASSPQRWDEQFFGPGTRLTVL.

V is TRBV9 and J is TRBJ2-3, with 16 bases lining up with TRBD2. Germline V gene data show CDR1 as SGDLS and CDR2 as YYNGEE. This CDR3 is 15 amino acids long. V dropped 4 bases and J dropped 10; count of bases not matched to a gene: 6. CDR3 nucleotide sequence: TGTGCCAGCAGCCATAGTGGGACTAGCGGGGGGGCGCAGTATTTT. Amino acid sequence: CASSHSGTSGGAQYF.

The genes are TRBV7-2 and TRBJ2-1, with 9 bases that match TRBD2. Germline trimming cut 6 bases from V and 13 bases from J; bases unmatched to any gene: 10. Germline CDR1 SGHTA, CDR2 FQGNSA. CDR3 length: 13 amino acids. The CDR3 DNA sequence: TGTGCCAGCAGGGAGGGTAGCGGGAGTGAACAGTTCTTC. Translation: CASREGSGSEQFF. The full variable domain, with the rest looked up from reference TRBV7-2 and TRBJ2-1, is GAGVSQSPSNKVTEKGKDVELRCDPISGHTALYWYRQSLGQGLEFLIYFQGNSAPDKSGLPSDRFSAERTGGSVSTLTIQRTQQEDSAVYLCASREGSGSEQFFGPGTRLTVL.

This clonotype was observed a handful of times. The chain uses TRBV27 and TRBJ2-1; a possible D gene is TRBD2 (5 bases). Trimming left V 2 bases short and J 0 bases short, with 11 bases between. The CDR3 is 16 residues long. CDR1 is MNHEY and CDR2 is SMNVEV in the germline V gene (reference sequence). CDR3 in amino acids: CASSLEGLLSYNEQFF. The CDR3 region has the DNA TGTGCCAGCAGTTTAGAGGGCCTACTCTCCTACAATGAGCAGTTCTTC.

This clonotype was observed a handful of times. This chain joins TRBV5-1 and TRBJ2-3, with D unresolved. CDR1 SGHRS and CDR2 YFSETQ come from the germline V gene. This CDR3 has 13 residues. The V and J ends lost 6 bases and 3 bases respectively, with 11 bases between them. Here the CDR3 reads CASTARLTDTQYF. Written as DNA, the CDR3 is TGCGCCAGCACTGCTAGGTTAACAGATACGCAGTATTTT.

The CDR3 loop reads CASGAGDPTDTQYF. DNA for the CDR3: TGTGCCAGCGGAGCGGGAGATCCCACAGATACGCAGTATTTT. The J gene is TRBJ2-3, the V gene TRBV2, with TRBD2 matching 8 bases. Losses at the gene ends were 8 bases for V and 2 bases for J; bases not matched to a gene: 6. The CDR3 is made up of 14 amino acids. The germline CDR1 and CDR2 sequences are SNHLY and FYNNEI.

The chain recombines TRBV20-1 with TRBJ2-3; TRBD2 matches at 7 bases. Germline V gene data show CDR1 as DFQATT and CDR2 as SNEGSKA (reference sequence). This CDR3 contains 18 residues. After removal of 1 base from V and 2 bases from J, the junction contained 15 bases not matched to a gene. This CDR3 reads CSARVFRGTKHSTDTQYF. Here the CDR3 DNA reads TGCAGTGCTAGAGTTTTCCGCGGGACTAAACACTCCACAGATACGCAGTATTTT.

To note about this clonotype: This likely comes from a read error, as the CDR3 has no conserved phenylalanine or tryptophan at its end. The CDR3 bases are TGCGCCAGCAGCTTGGCCGGGAGGGTGAATCAGCCCCAGCATCTT. Translated, it gives CASSLAGRVNQPQHL. The chain recombines TRBV5-1 with TRBJ1-5; D gene ambiguous. Germline V gene lookup returns CDR1 SGHRS and CDR2 YFSETQ. The V end lost 0 bases, the J end lost 4 bases, and 11 bases lay between the germline ends. The CDR3 sequence is 15 residues long.

This clonotype was observed at least ten times. This chain links TRBV20-1 with TRBJ2-7; D possibly corresponds to TRBD1 (6 bases). This CDR3 is built from 13 residues. Germline assignment: CDR1 DFQATT and CDR2 SNEGSKA (reference sequence). Trimming removed 4 bases at V and 0 bases at J, with 10 bases between. The chain's CDR3 is CSAKDSYSYEQYF. CDR3 coding DNA: TGCAGTGCTAAGGACAGCTACTCCTACGAGCAGTACTTC.

The chain couples TRBV2 to TRBJ2-7; 7 nucleotides line up with TRBD1. V lost 8 bases and J lost 4; bases outside the gene matches: 5. CDR3 length equals 12 residues. Germline V gene lookup returns CDR1 SNHLY and CDR2 FYNNEI. DNA for the CDR3: TGTGCCAGCGGGTTGACAGGGTACGAGCAGTACTTC. As protein: CASGLTGYEQYF. Complete variable domain (other parts from reference TRBV2 and TRBJ2-7): EPEVTQTPSHQVTQMGQEVILRCVPISNHLYFYWYRQILGQKVEFLVSFYNNEISEKSEIFDDQFSVERPDGSNFTLKIRSTKLEDSAMYFCASGLTGYEQYFGPGTRLTVT.

This clonotype turned up a few times. This rearrangement joins TRBV12-3 or TRBV12-4 to TRBJ2-4; no clear D. CDR3 size: 13 residues. The V and J ends lost 3 bases and 6 bases respectively, with 9 bases between them. Here the CDR3 DNA reads TGTGCCAGCAGTTTCTCAGCTGGAAACATTCAGTACTTC. This encodes CASSFSAGNIQYF.

This sequence joins TRBV24-1 and TRBJ2-2; tentative D call: TRBD1 (5 bases). V shed 7 bases and J shed 1 base, with 9 bases lying between them. The CDR3 loop spans 14 amino acids. Germline V gives CDR1 KGHDR, CDR2 SFDVKD. As DNA, the CDR3 is TGTGCCACCAGCGGCGACAGGAACACCGGGGAGCTGTTTTTT. Translating gives CATSGDRNTGELFF.

This clonotype was seen at least ten times. The chain carries TRBV28 and TRBJ2-1; D is undetermined. CDR1 MDHEN and CDR2 SYDVKM come from the germline V gene. Trimming shortened V by 1 base and J by 10 bases, and 14 bases separated the two germline ends. The CDR3 covers 14 residues. As DNA, the CDR3 is TGTGCCAGCAGTTTATTTGCCAGCTTGCCGGAGCAGTTCTTC. Translation gives CASSLFASLPEQFF.

This clonotype was counted only a few times. The chain couples TRBV28 to TRBJ2-7; the match to TRBD2 covers 13 bases. The CDR3 is 15 amino acids. Germline values: CDR1 MDHEN, CDR2 SYDVKM. Trimming removed 6 bases from V and 5 bases from J; junction bases left unmatched: 7. For the CDR3, the DNA is TGTGCCAGCAGACGCTTGACTAGCGGGAGGCACGAGCAGTACTTC. Protein: CASRRLTSGRHEQYF.

This clonotype occurred a few times. The V gene is TRBV7-2, the J gene TRBJ2-3; 13 positions agree with TRBD2. In germline, CDR1 is SGHTA, CDR2 FQGNSA. J gave up 3 bases and V 4 bases, and 4 bases lay outside the gene matches. This CDR3 region has 16 residues. The CDR3 here is CASSYGTSGNTDTQYF. The CDR3 DNA is TGTGCCAGCAGCTACGGGACTAGCGGGAATACAGATACGCAGTATTTT.

The gene calls are TRBV6-2 or TRBV6-3 and TRBJ1-1; no clear D gene. The CDR3 sequence is 13 residues long. V lost 0 bases to trimming and J lost 7 bases, with 9 bases between them. Germline V gene lookup returns CDR1 MNHEY and CDR2 SVGEGT. The CDR3 nucleotides read TGTGCCAGCAGTTACTCGATCGCCGTTGAAGCTTTCTTT. Translation: CASSYSIAVEAFF.

The chain joins TRBV6-1 to TRBJ2-3; unclear D gene. The CDR3 contains 15 residues. The germline V gene encodes CDR1 MNHNS and CDR2 SASEGT. V lost 4 bases and J 0 bases, leaving 11 bases between the germline ends. The CDR3 protein is CASSGRVLSTDTQYF. For the CDR3, the DNA is TGTGCCAGCAGTGGTAGGGTTTTAAGCACAGATACGCAGTATTTT.

The chain joins TRBV12-3 or TRBV12-4 to TRBJ2-3; a possible D gene is TRBD1 (6 bases). V was clipped by 5 bases and J by 8 bases, with 23 bases between them. The CDR3 contains 16 residues. The DNA for the CDR3 is TGTGCCAGCAGTGTGAGACCGGGTTTTCAAGGGGGTACGCAGTATTTT. Translated: CASSVRPGFQGGTQYF.

The sample holds a few counts of this clonotype. V gene TRBV28 combines with J gene TRBJ2-7; 11 bases are a match to TRBD2. The CDR3 loop spans 15 amino acids. Per the germline V gene, CDR1 is MDHEN and CDR2 is SYDVKM. Unmatched junction bases numbered 11, after V lost 6 bases and J lost 7 bases. The DNA of the CDR3 is TGTGCCAGCAGGCCCGGGACTAGCGGCCCAGGGGAGCAGTACTTC. It is translated as CASRPGTSGPGEQYF. Drawing the rest from reference TRBV28 and TRBJ2-7, the complete variable domain is DVKVTQSSRYLVKRTGEKVFLECVQDMDHENMFWYRQDPGLGLRLIYFSYDVKMKEKGDIPEGYSVSREKKERFSLILESASTNQTSMYLCASRPGTSGPGEQYFGPGTRLTVT.

This clonotype was detected ten times or more. This chain links TRBV11-2 with TRBJ2-5; either TRBD1 or TRBD2 may supply D (5 bases each). Germline V gene sequence: CDR1 SGHAT, CDR2 FQNNGV. The germline V and J ends were trimmed by 6 bases and 5 bases, with 16 bases remaining between them. This CDR3 is built from 14 residues. The CDR3 DNA follows: TGTGCCAGCAGGACCTGGGGGTCTCTGGAGACCCAGTACTTC. This encodes CASRTWGSLETQYF.

By share of the sample, this clonotype is medium-sized. V usage is TRBV29-1 and J usage is TRBJ2-3, with TRBD2 as a possible D gene (5 bases). The germline V gene encodes CDR1 SQVTM and CDR2 ANQGSEA. The CDR3 contains 14 residues. Trimming cost V 3 bases and J 1 base, with 11 bases left between them. CDR3 coding DNA: TGCAGCGTTGAGTCCGGGGTAGGCACAGATACGCAGTATTTT. Protein: CSVESGVGTDTQYF.

This clonotype was counted only a few times. The chain employs TRBV5-1 and TRBJ2-1; D possibly corresponds to TRBD1 (5 bases). CDR1 is SGHRS, CDR2 YFSETQ, per germline. The CDR3 sequence is 14 residues long. V was shortened by 2 bases and J by 5 bases, with 11 bases between the two germline ends. CDR3 residues: CASSFNGAHNEQFF. CDR3 nucleotide sequence: TGCGCCAGCAGCTTTAATGGGGCCCACAATGAGCAGTTCTTC.

The rearrangement joins TRBV6-1 to TRBJ2-7, with D perhaps TRBD1 (6 bases). CDR3 length: 15 residues. The V end was cut by 7 bases, the J end by 4 bases, with 20 bases between. Per the germline V gene, CDR1 is MNHNS and CDR2 is SASEGT. Here the CDR3 DNA reads TGTGCCAGCATTCTGGGCCGGGACAACAATTACGAGCAGTACTTC. This encodes CASILGRDNNYEQYF.